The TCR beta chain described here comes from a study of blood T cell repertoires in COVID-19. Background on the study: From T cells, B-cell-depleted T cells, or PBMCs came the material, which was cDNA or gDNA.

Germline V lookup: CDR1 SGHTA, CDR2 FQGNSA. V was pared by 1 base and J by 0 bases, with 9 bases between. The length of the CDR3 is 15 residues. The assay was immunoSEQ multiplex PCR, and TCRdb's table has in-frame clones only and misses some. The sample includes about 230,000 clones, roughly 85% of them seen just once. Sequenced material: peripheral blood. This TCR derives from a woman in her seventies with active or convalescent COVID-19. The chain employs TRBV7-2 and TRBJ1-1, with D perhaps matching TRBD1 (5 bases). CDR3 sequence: CASSLVGGVNTEAFF. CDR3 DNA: TGTGCCAGCAGCTTAGTCGGAGGGGTGAACACTGAAGCTTTCTTT.